These 30 T cell receptor beta chains were sequenced from one sample in a study of beta chain features in type 1 diabetes (dated by TCRdb to the late 2010s). The full study reports these points: Type 1 diabetes patients showed a moderate but significant shortening of TCRB CDR3 length in all four CD4+ subsets.

These receptors are not linked to any known antigen. The library was made by the immunoSEQ multiplex PCR assay. All of the isolated RNA was reverse transcribed with the High Capacity cDNA Reverse Transcription Kit, so expressed TCRB transcripts were sequenced. This immuneACCESS table, as held by TCRdb, lists in-frame sequences with V and J called but not all clones. Of the missing ones, under half trace to an unresolved V gene in checked studies; the others have no known cause. A total of some 700,000 clones appear in this sample, roughly an eighth of them only once. Together, the top ten hold approximately 0.022% of the sample. Sample: naive CD4+ T cells from blood. What this sample's cell subset or site label stands for: true naive CD4+ T cells. These receptors were taken from a young man with type 1 diabetes.

This clone was found a few times. This chain uses TRBV5-1 with TRBJ2-2; D gene uncertain. This CDR3 is built from 12 residues. Germline V gives CDR1 SGHRS, CDR2 YFSETQ. Trimming stripped 3 bases from V and 7 bases from J, with 7 bases between. For the CDR3, the DNA is TGCGCCAGCAGCTCCCCGATCGGGGAGCTGTTTTTT. This translates into CASSSPIGELFF.

This clone was counted a few times. This chain links TRBV19 with TRBJ2-3; 10 bases are a match to TRBD1. CDR3 length equals 15 residues. The J segment lost 5 bases and the V segment lost 7 bases, leaving 9 bases of the junction unmatched. In germline, CDR1 is LNHDA, CDR2 SQIVND (reference sequence). The chain's CDR3 is CASTRQGAREDTQYF. The CDR3 DNA follows: TGTGCCAGTACCCGACAGGGGGCACGGGAAGATACGCAGTATTTT.

The V call is TRBV7-2, the J call TRBJ2-6; the D gene is possibly TRBD1 (5 bases). The V gene's germline CDR1 is SGHTA and CDR2 FQGNSA. V was shortened by 6 bases and J by 0 bases, with 15 bases between the two germline ends. This CDR3 region has 17 residues. The CDR3 protein is CASSPRGVTSGANVLTF. CDR3 DNA: TGTGCCAGCAGTCCTAGGGGCGTAACCTCTGGGGCCAACGTCCTGACTTTC.

This clone was seen only a few times. The rearrangement uses TRBV18 and TRBJ1-1, with D tentatively TRBD1 (5 bases). CDR3 length: 14 amino acids. Between the trimmed V and J ends, which lost 5 bases and 2 bases, there was a span of 12 bases. Germline V gene sequence: CDR1 KGHSH, CDR2 LQKENI. CDR3 region: CASSGAVVNTEAFF. CDR3 coding DNA: TGTGCCAGCTCAGGGGCCGTGGTAAACACTGAAGCTTTCTTT.

The gene calls are TRBV27 and TRBJ2-3; unclear D gene. CDR1 and CDR2 (germline): MNHEY, SMNVEV (reference sequence). Trimming took 9 bases from V and 0 from J, leaving 13 bases between them. There are 14 residues in the CDR3. CDR3 coding DNA: TGTGCCAGTCGAGCCCTTCCTAGCACAGATACGCAGTATTTT. Its translation is CASRALPSTDTQYF.

This chain joins TRBV7-2 and TRBJ2-3; D is possibly TRBD1 or TRBD2 (6 bases each). The CDR3 runs to 15 residues. CDR1 SGHTA and CDR2 FQGNSA come from the germline V gene. Trimming left V 3 bases short and J 3 bases short, with 13 bases between. CDR3 loop: CASSFQGGLTDTQYF. In nucleotides, the CDR3 is TGTGCCAGCAGCTTTCAAGGGGGGCTGACAGATACGCAGTATTTT. The variable domain in full, completed from reference TRBV7-2 and TRBJ2-3, reads GAGVSQSPSNKVTEKGKDVELRCDPISGHTALYWYRQSLGQGLEFLIYFQGNSAPDKSGLPSDRFSAERTGGSVSTLTIQRTQQEDSAVYLCASSFQGGLTDTQYFGPGTRLTVL.

This clone was seen a few times. The gene calls are TRBV30 and TRBJ1-1; D remains ambiguous. Trimming cost V 4 bases and J 3 bases, with 15 bases left between them. From germline, CDR1 is GTSNPN and CDR2 SVGIG (reference sequence). The CDR3 has 14 residues. The CDR3 reads CAWTNSRMYTEAFF. The CDR3 coding sequence is TGTGCCTGGACTAACAGCCGCATGTACACTGAAGCTTTCTTT.

V gene TRBV4-1 combines with J gene TRBJ1-6; tentatively, D is TRBD1 (6 bases). Germline loops: CDR1 MGHRA, CDR2 YSYEKL. V was trimmed by 0 bases and J by 9 bases, leaving 15 bases between them. The CDR3 totals 16 residues. The chain's CDR3 is CASSQDGTTVSSPLHF. The CDR3 coding sequence is TGCGCCAGCAGCCAAGATGGGACAACTGTGAGTTCACCCCTCCACTTT.

This chain connects TRBV7-9 to TRBJ2-1, with a tentative D call TRBD2 (6 bases). Germline loops: CDR1 SEHNR, CDR2 FQNEAQ (reference sequence). The ends were cut back, 1 base at V and 0 bases at J, with 10 bases in the middle. The CDR3 has 16 amino acids. The CDR3 DNA reads TGTGCCAGCAGCTTAGTGGGGGGTAGCTCCTACAATGAGCAGTTCTTC. Protein: CASSLVGGSSYNEQFF.

This CDR3 reads CASSPVQGISADTQYF. For the CDR3, the DNA is TGTGCCAGCTCACCGGTTCAGGGGATTAGCGCAGATACGCAGTATTTT. The chain links TRBV18 to TRBJ2-3, with D possibly TRBD1 on 6 matching bases. Germline V lookup: CDR1 KGHSH, CDR2 LQKENI. The V gene lost 3 bases and the J gene lost 4 bases, with 17 bases spanning the gap. This CDR3 is 16 amino acids long.

This chain connects TRBV19 to TRBJ2-1; D tentatively reads TRBD1 or TRBD2 (5 bases each). The CDR3 is made up of 14 amino acids. Between the trimmed V and J ends, which lost 5 bases and 6 bases, there was a span of 14 bases. Germline V gene sequence: CDR1 LNHDA, CDR2 SQIVND (reference sequence). The CDR3 region is CASSQEGPFNEQFF. The CDR3 DNA reads TGTGCCAGTAGTCAAGAGGGGCCCTTCAATGAGCAGTTCTTC.

V usage is TRBV5-1 and J usage is TRBJ1-6; a possible D gene is TRBD1 (6 bases). V was trimmed by 0 bases and J by 8 bases, leaving 12 bases between them. The CDR3 loop spans 15 amino acids. Germline CDR1 and CDR2: SGHRS and YFSETQ. CDR3 protein: CASSLAARGDSPLHF. For the CDR3, the DNA is TGCGCCAGCAGCTTGGCGGCCAGGGGCGATTCACCCCTCCACTTT. The full variable domain, with the rest looked up from reference TRBV5-1 and TRBJ1-6, is KAGVTQTPRYLIKTRGQQVTLSCSPISGHRSVSWYQQTPGQGLQFLFEYFSETQRNKGNFPGRFSGRQFSNSRSEMNVSTLELGDSALYLCASSLAARGDSPLHFGNGTRLTVT.

This clone turned up a few times. The V call is TRBV11-2, the J call TRBJ2-2; D call uncertain. The ends were cut back, 5 bases at V and 4 bases at J, with 14 bases in the middle. Per the germline V gene, CDR1 is SGHAT and CDR2 is FQNNGV. The CDR3 has 15 amino acids. CDR3 coding DNA: TGTGCCAGCAGCCCCCGACTCCCACCCACCGGGGAGCTGTTTTTT. Protein: CASSPRLPPTGELFF.

This clone was counted a few times. V usage is TRBV30 and J usage is TRBJ2-7; 8 nucleotides agree with TRBD1. Germline loops: CDR1 GTSNPN, CDR2 SVGIG (reference sequence). Trimming took 3 bases from V and 5 from J; bases not matched to a gene: 6. The CDR3 contains 13 residues. The CDR3 spells CAWSAGQGHEQYF. Written as DNA, the CDR3 is TGTGCCTGGAGCGCAGGACAGGGCCACGAGCAGTACTTC.

This clone showed up just a few times. The chain combines TRBV7-7 with TRBJ2-5; 7 bases match TRBD1. V was clipped by 3 bases and J by 4 bases; unmatched bases: 2. CDR1 is SSHAT and CDR2 is FNYEAQ in the germline V gene (reference sequence). The CDR3 loop spans 13 amino acids. The CDR3 bases are TGTGCCAGCAGCTTTAGGGGGCTAGAGACCCAGTACTTC. This codes for CASSFRGLETQYF. Filled out from reference TRBV7-7 and TRBJ2-5, the complete variable domain reads GAGVSQSPRYKVTKRGQDVTLRCDPISSHATLYWYQQALGQGPEFLTYFNYEAQPDKSGLPSDRFSAERPEGSISTLTIQRTEQRDSAMYRCASSFRGLETQYFGPGTRLLVL.

This clone was observed a few times. The V and J genes are TRBV10-2 and TRBJ1-4; weak D call: TRBD1 (6 bases). This CDR3 comprises 15 residues. Germline loops: CDR1 WSHSY, CDR2 SAAADI. V lost 5 bases, J lost 7 bases, and 17 bases lay in between. CDR3 amino acids: CASSLGGGAGEKLFF. In nucleotides, the CDR3 is TGCGCCAGCAGTCTAGGGGGTGGGGCCGGTGAAAAACTGTTTTTT.

In its sample, this clone was seen a few times. The V and J genes are TRBV5-1 and TRBJ2-5, with D perhaps TRBD2 (6 bases). The CDR3 runs to 15 residues. Germline CDR1 and CDR2: SGHRS and YFSETQ. Deletions cut 3 bases from V and 3 bases from J, with 15 bases between. CDR3 in amino acids: CASSSGTARKETQYF. The DNA of the CDR3 is TGCGCCAGCAGCTCGGGGACTGCGAGAAAAGAGACCCAGTACTTC.

V and J are TRBV18 and TRBJ1-1; D unclear. The germline V and J ends were trimmed by 3 bases and 2 bases, with 10 bases remaining between them. Per the germline V gene, CDR1 is KGHSH and CDR2 is LQKENI. The CDR3 is 14 amino acids. The CDR3 region is CASSPGQSNTEAFF. The CDR3, as DNA: TGTGCCAGCTCACCCGGCCAAAGCAACACTGAAGCTTTCTTT.

This chain uses TRBV7-2 with TRBJ2-1; D perhaps matches TRBD2 (7 bases). V was cut by 1 base and J by 8 bases, with 15 bases left in between. Germline-derived CDR1 and CDR2 are SGHTA and FQGNSA. This CDR3 spans 15 amino acids. The CDR3 sequence is CASSLGSGGQDEQFF. CDR3 sequence (DNA): TGTGCCAGCAGCTTAGGGTCGGGGGGCCAAGATGAGCAGTTCTTC.

J is TRBJ1-1 and V is TRBV19, with D possibly TRBD1 on 5 matching bases. V was clipped by 7 bases and J by 4 bases, with 22 bases between them. CDR1 and CDR2 (germline): LNHDA, SQIVND (reference sequence). The CDR3 loop spans 16 amino acids. The CDR3 reads CASNLRAKGISTEAFF. The CDR3, as DNA: TGTGCCAGTAATCTCCGGGCCAAGGGGATCAGCACTGAAGCTTTCTTT.

V usage is TRBV7-2 and J usage is TRBJ2-1; 7 bases are shared with TRBD1. V shed 5 bases and J 5 bases; nucleotides not matched to a gene: 12. From germline, CDR1 is SGHTA and CDR2 FQGNSA. The length of the CDR3 is 16 residues. CDR3 protein: CASSLTGTVANNEQFF. The CDR3 nucleotides are TGTGCCAGCAGCCTTACAGGGACAGTCGCCAACAATGAGCAGTTCTTC.

This clone turned up a few times. The sample holds other DNA sequences that translate to the same CDR3. The chain couples TRBV28 to TRBJ2-7; D uncertain. The CDR3 consists of 11 residues. The germline V gene encodes CDR1 MDHEN and CDR2 SYDVKM. V was cut by 5 bases and J by 3 bases, with 5 bases left in between. The CDR3 nucleotides are TGTGCCAGCAGTCCAAACTACGAGCAGTACTTC. It translates to CASSPNYEQYF.

In its sample, this clone was seen a few times. The chain combines TRBV6-6 with TRBJ2-7; D not resolved. V was pared by 6 bases and J by 1 base, with 16 bases between. Per germline, CDR1 MNHNY and CDR2 SVGAGI (reference sequence). The CDR3 totals 15 residues. In nucleotides, the CDR3 is TGTGCCAGCAGCTACGCCGAGACACCATCCTACGAGCAGTACTTC. It translates to CASSYAETPSYEQYF.

V usage is TRBV4-2 and J usage is TRBJ2-1; TRBD2 aligns across 11 bases. Losses at the gene ends were 1 base for V and 6 bases for J; bases not matched to a gene: 5. CDR1 LGHNA and CDR2 YNFKEQ come from the germline V gene. CDR3 length: 16 amino acids. CDR3 coding DNA: TGTGCCAGCAGCCAAGCCGGGACTAGCGGAGCCAATGAGCAGTTCTTC. Translation: CASSQAGTSGANEQFF.

This clone was recorded a few times. The chain uses TRBV6-5 and TRBJ2-7; D may be TRBD1 (6 bases). This CDR3 contains 16 residues. The germline gives CDR1 MNHEY, CDR2 SVGAGI. Deletions cut 0 bases from V and 5 bases from J, with 17 bases between. The CDR3 sequence is CASSYSIGTPSNEQYF. The CDR3, as DNA: TGTGCCAGCAGTTACTCGATCGGGACACCGAGCAACGAGCAGTACTTC.

The gene calls are TRBV18 and TRBJ1-1; D call uncertain. Germline CDR1 is KGHSH and CDR2 is LQKENI. Trimming stripped 3 bases from V and 2 bases from J, with 10 bases between. CDR3 length: 14 amino acids. The CDR3 DNA sequence: TGTGCCAGCTCACCGCCGGAGCTTAACACTGAAGCTTTCTTT. Translating it yields CASSPPELNTEAFF.

This clone was seen a few times. The chain combines TRBV19 with TRBJ2-3, with 13 bases fitting TRBD2. This CDR3 has 16 amino acids. CDR1 LNHDA and CDR2 SQIVND come from the germline V gene (reference sequence). The ends lost 5 bases at V and 1 base at J; junction bases unmatched: 3. The CDR3 spells CASSLGLAGGTDTQYF. In DNA form, the CDR3 reads TGTGCCAGTAGTCTAGGACTAGCGGGGGGCACAGATACGCAGTATTTT. The whole variable domain, filled in from reference TRBV19 and TRBJ2-3, reads DGGITQSPKYLFRKEGQNVTLSCEQNLNHDAMYWYRQDPGQGLRLIYYSQIVNDFQKGDIAEGYSVSREKKESFPLTVTSAQKNPTAFYLCASSLGLAGGTDTQYFGPGTRLTVL.

This clone has only a few counts. The gene calls are TRBV6-6 and TRBJ2-1; 8 bases agree with TRBD1. After removal of 5 bases from V and 8 bases from J, the junction contained 14 bases not matched to a gene. This CDR3 region has 16 residues. Germline V CDR1 and CDR2: MNHNY, SVGAGI (reference sequence). CDR3 sequence (DNA): TGTGCCAGCAGTCACCGTTGGCAGGGGGCTGTCGATGAGCAGTTCTTC. This codes for CASSHRWQGAVDEQFF.

This chain connects TRBV13 to TRBJ2-7; 8 positions agree with TRBD1. Unmatched junction bases numbered 7, after V lost 5 bases and J lost 7 bases. Germline CDR1 reads PRHDT; CDR2 reads FYEKMQ (reference sequence). CDR3 length: 13 residues. The CDR3 protein is CASSPRQGNEQYF. The CDR3 DNA reads TGTGCCAGCAGCCCGAGACAGGGGAATGAGCAGTACTTC.

V and J are TRBV4-2 and TRBJ1-5; D is ambiguous. V lost 0 bases and J lost 8, with 11 bases in between. This CDR3 spans 14 amino acids. Germline-derived CDR1 and CDR2 are LGHNA and YNFKEQ. In DNA form, the CDR3 reads TGTGCCAGCAGCCAAGATCTTGTCGGGGAGCCCCAGCATTTT. Its protein product is CASSQDLVGEPQHF.